A single sample gave rise to the 32 T cell receptor beta chains below, sequenced in a study of OX40 agonist ivuxolimab in advanced cancers. Libraries were prepared by immunoSEQ multiplex PCR; TCRdb keeps only in-frame clonotypes and omits some of them. Of roughly 74,000 clones in the sample, over 80% were seen once. The input for sequencing was CD4+ or CD8+ T cells sorted from blood, taken in a trial of the OX40 agonist ivuxolimab. These receptors were collected from an adult with an advanced solid tumor such as melanoma, head and neck, liver or kidney cancer.

This clone is a singleton in its sample. J is TRBJ2-3 and V is TRBV6-6, with D unresolved. Germline loops: CDR1 MNHNY, CDR2 SVGAGI (reference sequence). Trimming stripped 4 bases from V and 0 bases from J, with 8 bases between. CDR3 length equals 14 residues. CDR3 residues: CASSLPSSTDTQYF. The DNA of the CDR3 is TGTGCCAGCAGTTTACCCTCTAGCACAGATACGCAGTATTTT.

This clone came up once. The chain carries TRBV9 and TRBJ1-4; D is perhaps TRBD1 (5 bases). The V end was cut by 0 bases, the J end by 4 bases, with 10 bases between. Germline V CDR1 and CDR2: SGDLS, YYNGEE. This CDR3 has 15 residues. The CDR3 protein is CASSVEGGDNEKLFF. In DNA, the CDR3 is TGTGCCAGCAGCGTAGAGGGAGGGGATAATGAAAAACTGTTTTTT.

V gene TRBV29-1 combines with J gene TRBJ2-1; 9 nucleotides agree with TRBD1. CDR3 size: 12 residues. V trimming: 8 bases; J trimming: 9 bases; junction bases outside the gene matches: 8. The germline CDR1 and CDR2 sequences are SQVTM and ANQGSEA. CDR3 coding DNA: TGCAGCACAGGGACAGGGTCGCTTGAGCAGTTCTTC. It encodes CSTGTGSLEQFF.

The chain is built from TRBV4-1 and TRBJ1-4; tentatively, D is TRBD1 (6 bases). The germline CDR1 and CDR2 sequences are MGHRA and YSYEKL. The CDR3 runs to 14 residues. V dropped 3 bases and J dropped 6 bases, with 11 bases sitting between them. CDR3 nucleotide sequence: TGCGCCAGCAGCCACAGGGGTTCGGATGAAAAACTGTTTTTT. Protein product: CASSHRGSDEKLFF.

This sequence joins TRBV19 and TRBJ2-3; 9 bases align to TRBD1. CDR1 and CDR2 from the germline V gene are LNHDA and SQIVND (reference sequence). The J segment lost 2 bases and the V segment lost 6 bases, leaving 3 bases of the junction unmatched. CDR3 size: 14 residues. DNA of the CDR3: TGTGCCAGTAGGGACAGGGGACTCACAGATACGCAGTATTTT. This translates into CASRDRGLTDTQYF.

The CDR3 sequence is CAISLQESTDTQYF. In nucleotides, the CDR3 is TGTGCCATCAGTCTACAGGAAAGCACAGATACGCAGTATTTT. The gene calls are TRBV10-3 and TRBJ2-3; tentative D call: TRBD1 (5 bases). The germline V gene encodes CDR1 ENHRY and CDR2 SYGVKD. The CDR3 spans 14 residues. V was shortened by 5 bases and J by 0 bases, with 9 bases between the two germline ends.

The chain recombines TRBV7-9 with TRBJ2-5; D is perhaps TRBD2 (5 bases). With the DNA end fitting TRBJ2-7 better, the J assignment may be wrong. Per germline, CDR1 SEHNR and CDR2 FQNEAQ (reference sequence). The CDR3 totals 12 residues. CDR3 sequence (DNA): TGTGCCAGCAGCTTCGGGACCTACGAGCAGTACTTC. Translating it yields CASSFGTYEQYF.

Points on this clone: One junction end does not reproduce the germline sequence, and a read error may be involved. The V and J genes are TRBV15 and TRBJ2-7; TRBD1 matches at 9 bases. Germline loops: CDR1 LNHNV, CDR2 YYDKDF (reference sequence). The CDR3 runs to 16 residues. The chain's CDR3 is CTTSARTGGNTYEQYF. DNA of the CDR3: TGTACCACCAGCGCCCGAACAGGGGGCAACACCTACGAGCAGTACTTC.

The genes are TRBV15 and TRBJ2-7; 7 nucleotides line up with TRBD1. Germline-derived CDR1 and CDR2 are LNHNV and YYDKDF (reference sequence). The CDR3 covers 15 residues. V gave up 0 bases and J gave up 1 base; unmatched junction bases: 3. DNA for the CDR3: TGTGCCACCAGCAGAGAAGGGACAGTTTCCTACGAGCAGTACTTC. It is translated as CATSREGTVSYEQYF.

The chain carries TRBV29-1 and TRBJ2-7; 8 bases are a match to TRBD1. J lost 4 bases, V lost 0 bases, and 8 bases had no gene match. Germline assignment: CDR1 SQVTM and CDR2 ANQGSEA. This CDR3 contains 15 residues. The CDR3: CSVEDRGTGDYEQYF. DNA for the CDR3: TGCAGCGTTGAAGATAGGGGGACAGGTGATTACGAGCAGTACTTC.

The chain couples TRBV15 to TRBJ1-2, with D unresolved. Germline-derived CDR1 and CDR2 are LNHNV and YYDKDF (reference sequence). Trimming shortened V by 1 base and J by 6 bases, and 9 bases separated the two germline ends. This CDR3 has 13 amino acids. The CDR3 DNA follows: TGTGCCACCAGCAGAGGGAACGGTAATGGCTACACCTTC. It is translated as CATSRGNGNGYTF.

A single count supports this clone. V is TRBV11-2 and J is TRBJ2-7, with 8 bases fitting TRBD2. Per the germline V gene, CDR1 is SGHAT and CDR2 is FQNNGV. The junction had 3 bases not matched to a gene; V was cut back by 8 bases and J by 3 bases. This CDR3 comprises 12 residues. CDR3 bases: TGTGCCAGCTGGGCGGGGGGCTACGAGCAGTACTTC. This encodes CASWAGGYEQYF. Full variable domain (remainder filled in from reference TRBV11-2 and TRBJ2-7): EAGVAQSPRYKIIEKRQSVAFWCNPISGHATLYWYQQILGQGPKLLIQFQNNGVVDDSQLPKDRFSAERLKGVDSTLKIQPAKLEDSAVYLCASWAGGYEQYFGPGTRLTVT.

This chain connects TRBV9 to TRBJ1-1; D not certain. V was trimmed by 7 bases and J by 0 bases, leaving 7 bases between them. This CDR3 has 12 residues. Germline loops: CDR1 SGDLS, CDR2 YYNGEE. CDR3: CASEELNTEAFF. The DNA for the CDR3 is TGTGCCAGCGAAGAGTTGAACACTGAAGCTTTCTTT.

This sequence joins TRBV7-8 and TRBJ1-1; the D is unclear. The germline V gene encodes CDR1 SGHVS and CDR2 FQNEAQ. This CDR3 region has 14 residues. Between the trimmed V and J ends, which lost 2 bases and 3 bases, there was a span of 10 bases. The CDR3 nucleotides read TGTGCCAGCAGCTTACTAGGGAGGGACACTGAAGCTTTCTTT. This encodes CASSLLGRDTEAFF.

This sequence joins TRBV5-6 and TRBJ2-1, with D uncertain. The CDR3 runs to 12 residues. V lost 1 base to trimming and J lost 8 bases, with 7 bases between them. Germline V gives CDR1 SGHDT, CDR2 YYEEEE. CDR3 loop: CASSLSVDEQFF. The CDR3 DNA sequence: TGTGCCAGCAGCTTGTCCGTCGATGAGCAGTTCTTC.

The chain uses TRBV7-9 and TRBJ1-4; 7 positions match TRBD1. The CDR3 contains 15 residues. CDR1 and CDR2 from the germline V gene are SEHNR and FQNEAQ (reference sequence). Trimming took 5 bases from V and 0 from J; bases not matched to a gene: 3. CDR3 coding DNA: TGTGCCAGCAGCCCGGGGACAGCAACTAATGAAAAACTGTTTTTT. It translates to CASSPGTATNEKLFF.

This clone has a single count. The chain recombines TRBV9 with TRBJ2-2; tentatively, D is TRBD1 (6 bases). CDR1 is SGDLS and CDR2 is YYNGEE in the germline V gene. The CDR3 has 15 residues. Trimming took off 2 bases at V and 4 bases at J, with 12 bases between the two ends. The chain's CDR3 is CASSVSGASTGELFF. In DNA form, the CDR3 reads TGTGCCAGCAGCGTGTCAGGGGCGAGCACCGGGGAGCTGTTTTTT.

This clone appeared a single time. V usage is TRBV6-5 and J usage is TRBJ2-5; 7 nucleotides line up with TRBD2. The ends lost 0 bases at V and 4 bases at J; junction bases unmatched: 5. The CDR3 spans 15 residues. Germline values: CDR1 MNHEY, CDR2 SVGAGI. The CDR3 loop is CASSYSKGEGETQYF. The CDR3 DNA reads as TGTGCCAGCAGTTACTCGAAAGGGGAGGGAGAGACCCAGTACTTC.

V is TRBV13 and J is TRBJ2-7; no reliable D call. The CDR3 has 12 amino acids. Germline V gene data show CDR1 as PRHDT and CDR2 as FYEKMQ (reference sequence). V was cut by 7 bases and J by 0 bases, with 7 bases left in between. This CDR3 is CASTGGSYEQYF. DNA of the CDR3: TGTGCCAGCACGGGCGGCTCCTACGAGCAGTACTTC.

CDR3 sequence: CASKVWTSSNQPQHF. In DNA, the CDR3 is TGTGCCAGTAAGGTATGGACCTCCAGCAATCAGCCCCAGCATTTT. The rearrangement joins TRBV27 to TRBJ1-5; D unresolved. Germline V gene lookup returns CDR1 MNHEY and CDR2 SMNVEV (reference sequence). The V and J ends lost 9 bases and 1 base respectively, with 16 bases between them. The CDR3 has 15 residues.

The chain recombines TRBV9 with TRBJ1-6; D not resolved. This CDR3 region has 12 residues. Trimming left V 4 bases short and J 10 bases short, with 9 bases between. The V gene's germline CDR1 is SGDLS and CDR2 YYNGEE. The CDR3 loop reads CASSLPGSPLHF. CDR3 DNA sequence: TGTGCCAGCAGCTTGCCGGGGTCACCCCTCCACTTT.

The chain carries TRBV11-2 and TRBJ1-2; D ambiguous. The germline V gene has CDR1 SGHAT and CDR2 FQNNGV. The CDR3 covers 15 residues. V lost 5 bases, J lost 4 bases, and 17 bases lay in between. CDR3 sequence: CASSHTPQRGYGYTF. The CDR3 DNA follows: TGTGCCAGCAGCCATACCCCCCAAAGAGGCTATGGCTACACCTTC.

This sequence joins TRBV6-6 and TRBJ2-3; 9 bases line up with TRBD2. Trimming at V came to 11 bases and at J to 1 base, leaving 10 bases not matched to a gene. The CDR3 totals 15 residues. Germline CDR1 and CDR2: MNHNY and SVGAGI (reference sequence). In nucleotides, the CDR3 is TGTGCCGTCCCCGCGGAGCGGGGGGGCACAGATACGCAGTATTTT. Protein product: CAVPAERGGTDTQYF.

The CDR3 DNA reads as TGTGCCAGCAGCTTAGCTGGGACAGGCAATCAGCCCCAGCATTTT. It specifies CASSLAGTGNQPQHF. The gene calls are TRBV7-2 and TRBJ1-5; 7 bases line up with TRBD1. V shed 0 bases and J 2 bases; nucleotides not matched to a gene: 1. The CDR3 covers 15 residues. Germline-derived CDR1 and CDR2 are SGHTA and FQGNSA.

The rearrangement joins TRBV5-4 to TRBJ2-7; D possibly matches TRBD1 or TRBD2 (6 bases each). Deletions cut 2 bases from V and 3 bases from J, with 18 bases between. CDR1 and CDR2 (germline): SGHNT, YYREEE (reference sequence). The CDR3 contains 16 residues. For the CDR3, the DNA is TGTGCCAGCAGCTTTTACGTGGGGGGCCTTATCTACGAGCAGTACTTC. Its protein product is CASSFYVGGLIYEQYF.

V is TRBV9 and J is TRBJ2-2, with 11 bases fitting TRBD2. Germline V lookup: CDR1 SGDLS, CDR2 YYNGEE. The CDR3 sequence is 18 residues long. V trimming: 0 bases; J trimming: 1 base; junction bases outside the gene matches: 5. CDR3 sequence reads: CASSVGVAGGRNTGELFF. CDR3 DNA sequence: TGTGCCAGCAGCGTAGGAGTAGCGGGGGGGCGGAACACCGGGGAGCTGTTTTTT.

The V and J genes are TRBV27 and TRBJ2-7, with unresolved D. V gave up 3 bases and J gave up 3 bases, with 12 bases separating them. The CDR3 is made up of 14 amino acids. Looked up from germline, CDR1 is MNHEY and CDR2 is SMNVEV (reference sequence). CDR3 sequence: CASSFGSRDYEQYF. The CDR3 DNA reads TGTGCCAGCAGTTTCGGTAGCAGAGACTACGAGCAGTACTTC.

J is TRBJ1-1 and V is TRBV11-2; weak D call: TRBD1 (5 bases). The CDR3 has 15 residues. V shed 1 base and J shed 5 bases, with 14 bases lying between them. Germline V CDR1 and CDR2: SGHAT, FQNNGV. The CDR3 sequence is CASSLGVGQRTEAFF. The CDR3 DNA sequence: TGTGCCAGCAGCTTAGGCGTGGGGCAAAGAACTGAAGCTTTCTTT.

The chain joins TRBV19 to TRBJ1-4, with 7 bases identical to TRBD1. J was trimmed by 3 bases and V by 5 bases; bases with no gene match: 6. CDR1 and CDR2 from the germline V gene are LNHDA and SQIVND (reference sequence). The CDR3 spans 15 residues. The CDR3 coding sequence is TGTGCCAGTAGTCCCGACAGGGCTCCTAATGAAAAACTGTTTTTT. This encodes CASSPDRAPNEKLFF. The full variable domain, its missing parts supplied by reference TRBV19 and TRBJ1-4, is DGGITQSPKYLFRKEGQNVTLSCEQNLNHDAMYWYRQDPGQGLRLIYYSQIVNDFQKGDIAEGYSVSREKKESFPLTVTSAQKNPTAFYLCASSPDRAPNEKLFFGSGTQLSVL.

The rearrangement joins TRBV9 to TRBJ2-3, with D perhaps matching TRBD1 or TRBD2 (6 bases each). The CDR3 runs 15 residues. Trimming pared 2 bases from V and 2 bases from J, leaving 12 bases between. The germline V gene has CDR1 SGDLS and CDR2 YYNGEE. CDR3 in amino acids: CASSVFGGPTDTQYF. CDR3 in DNA: TGTGCCAGCAGCGTTTTTGGGGGGCCCACAGATACGCAGTATTTT.

This chain connects TRBV4-1 to TRBJ2-7; D might be TRBD2 (6 bases). V was clipped by 0 bases and J by 2 bases, with 11 bases between them. Germline CDR1 reads MGHRA; CDR2 reads YSYEKL. The CDR3 contains 15 residues. CDR3 amino acids: CASSQERGLPYEQYF. Here the CDR3 DNA reads TGCGCCAGCAGCCAAGAACGGGGGTTGCCCTACGAGCAGTACTTC.

J is TRBJ1-1 and V is TRBV19; D not certain. Germline values: CDR1 LNHDA, CDR2 SQIVND (reference sequence). Trimming left V 3 bases short and J 4 bases short, with 15 bases between. The CDR3 totals 15 residues. The CDR3 region is CASSMRWESATEAFF. CDR3 DNA: TGTGCCAGTAGTATGCGGTGGGAGTCGGCCACTGAAGCTTTCTTT. The full variable domain, in which reference TRBV19 and TRBJ1-1 provide the parts outside the CDR3, is DGGITQSPKYLFRKEGQNVTLSCEQNLNHDAMYWYRQDPGQGLRLIYYSQIVNDFQKGDIAEGYSVSREKKESFPLTVTSAQKNPTAFYLCASSMRWESATEAFFGQGTRLTVV.